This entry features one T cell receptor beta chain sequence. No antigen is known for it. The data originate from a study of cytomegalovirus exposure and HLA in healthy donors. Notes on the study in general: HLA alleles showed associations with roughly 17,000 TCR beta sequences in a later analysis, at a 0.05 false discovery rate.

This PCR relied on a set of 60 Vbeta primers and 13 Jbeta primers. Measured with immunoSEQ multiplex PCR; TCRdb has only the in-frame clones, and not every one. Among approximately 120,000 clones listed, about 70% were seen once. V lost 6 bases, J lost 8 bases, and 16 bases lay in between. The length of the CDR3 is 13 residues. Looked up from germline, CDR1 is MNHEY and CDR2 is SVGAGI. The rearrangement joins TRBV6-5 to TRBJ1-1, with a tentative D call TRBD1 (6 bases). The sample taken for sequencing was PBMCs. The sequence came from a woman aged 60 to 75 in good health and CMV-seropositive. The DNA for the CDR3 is TGTGCCAGCAGCAACCACGGAAGGGGGGAAGCTTTCTTT. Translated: CASSNHGRGEAFF.